This T cell receptor beta chain was identified during a study of control samples from healthy donors and cancer patients (dated by TCRdb to about 2020). As for this clone: There is no known antigen for this receptor. The record has no base qualities; no much larger clone is one base away.

The protocol used for the library was the immunoSEQ multiplex PCR assay. This is the immuneACCESS table as TCRdb keeps it, with only in-frame sequences that have V and J called. A part of the clones is gone; compared with another copy, unresolved V genes explain less than half, and the rest is unexplained. This sample is represented by 130,000 to 150,000 clones; 89% of them were singletons. Of the sample, over 4.5% falls within the top ten clones. The source of this sequence is a man aged 25 to 40 in good health. The sample was blood.

The base sequence is TGTGCCAGCAGCTTAGTGCTAGCCCGTATGTACGAGCAGTACTTC. It is translated as CASSLVLARMYEQYF. The sequence is built from TRBV7-2 and TRBJ2-7; a tentative D match to TRBD2 spans 5 bases. The germline V gene gives CDR1 as SGHTA and CDR2 as FQGNSA. The CDR3 holds 15 amino acids from the cysteine to the phenylalanine. Only the CDR3 portion is preserved as DNA: 45 bases, with reading frame beginning at the first base. Trimming removed 1 base from V and 4 bases from J, leaving 14 bases between the germline ends.